This entry features one T cell receptor beta chain sequence. V lost 6 bases, J lost 8 bases, and 4 bases stayed unmatched. Germline loops: CDR1 ENHRY, CDR2 SYGVKD. The CDR3 totals 13 residues. The sample originates from a study of T-cell memory formation after mild COVID-19. TCRdb re-called the 5' RACE reads with MiXCR, one entry per CDR3 protein. This table has about 430,000 distinct CDR3 sequences, about 24% appearing once. The sample was PBMCs or a T cell subset sorted from them (not recorded which). V and J are TRBV10-3 and TRBJ1-4; 9 bases line up with TRBD1. This clonotype originated in an adult woman who had mild COVID-19 (a few samples of this study predate the infection). Cell type and time point are not known. CDR3 DNA sequence: TGTGCCATCAGGGACAGGGGAGGCGAAAAACTGTTTTTT. Translated: CAIRDRGGEKLFF.